This T cell receptor beta chain was captured by sequencing in a study of breast tumors, draining lymph nodes, adjacent tissues. Study observations and caveats: Data only fit, rather than demonstrated, lymph node origin of most tumor T cells.

V was pared by 6 bases and J by 2 bases, with 10 bases between. This CDR3 contains 14 residues. Germline loops: CDR1 SEHNR, CDR2 FQNEAQ (reference sequence). In the case of this clonotype: Its antigen is not known.

The lymph nodes were axillary draining lymph nodes from breast cancer patients. TCRdb processed the multiplex PCR reads anew with MiXCR; each CDR3 protein has one entry. The table has about 200,000 distinct CDR3 sequences, approximately 33% seen once. Sample: axillary lymph node tissue. The TCR was taken from a female donor with breast cancer. Some clones in this sample may be carry-over from other donors' samples. The chain combines TRBV7-9 with TRBJ2-2; D gene unclear. The CDR3 loop is CASRYGTNTGELFF. CDR3 DNA: TGTGCCAGCAGGTACGGAACTAACACCGGGGAGCTGTTTTTT.